The 29 T cell receptor beta chains listed next were all sequenced from one sample in a study of blood T cell repertoires in COVID-19. Libraries were prepared by immunoSEQ multiplex PCR; TCRdb keeps only in-frame clonotypes and omits some of them. Of tens of thousands of clones detected, 75% to 90% appear once; the ten largest clones hold under 6.5%. Sequencing was carried out using peripheral blood. The receptors originated from a man aged 45-60 years with active COVID-19.

The chain carries TRBV10-3 and TRBJ2-1; TRBD2 might be the D (6 bases). CDR1 ENHRY and CDR2 SYGVKD come from the germline V gene. Trimming left V 4 bases short and J 7 bases short, with 11 bases between. The CDR3 runs to 13 residues. CDR3 sequence reads: CAISGRERNEQFF. The CDR3 DNA reads TGTGCCATCAGTGGTCGGGAGAGGAATGAGCAGTTCTTC.

Here the CDR3 DNA reads TGTGCCACCAGTGAGGGGGGGAATTCACCCCTCCACTTT. Protein sequence: CATSEGGNSPLHF. The chain uses TRBV24-1 and TRBJ1-6; tentatively, D is TRBD1 (5 bases). This CDR3 has 13 amino acids. CDR1 and CDR2 (germline): KGHDR, SFDVKD. The V end was cut by 4 bases, the J end by 7 bases, with 7 bases between.

The chain combines TRBV9 with TRBJ1-5; TRBD1 agrees at 7 bases. J lost 1 base, V lost 0 bases, and 4 bases had no gene match. Germline-derived CDR1 and CDR2 are SGDLS and YYNGEE. This CDR3 has 16 amino acids. The DNA for the CDR3 is TGTGCCAGCAGCGTAGGTCCAGGGGGGAGCAATCAGCCCCAGCATTTT. This gives the protein CASSVGPGGSNQPQHF. Variable domain in full (rest from reference TRBV9 and TRBJ1-5): DSGVTQTPKHLITATGQRVTLRCSPRSGDLSVYWYQQSLDQGLQFLIQYYNGEERAKGNILERFSAQQFPDLHSELNLSSLELGDSALYFCASSVGPGGSNQPQHFGDGTRLSIL.

The J gene is TRBJ1-5, the V gene TRBV2, with TRBD1 matching 7 bases. The junction had 11 bases not matched to a gene; V was cut back by 6 bases and J by 9 bases. The CDR3 totals 14 residues. Germline CDR1 and CDR2: SNHLY and FYNNEI. The CDR3 bases are TGTGCCAGCAGGGCCGGGACAGAGGGGGGGCCCCAGCATTTT. This encodes CASRAGTEGGPQHF.

The CDR3 is CASSPASTEAFF. CDR3 in DNA: TGTGCCAGCAGCCCCGCTAGCACTGAAGCTTTCTTT. The genes are TRBV12-3 or TRBV12-4 and TRBJ1-1; D remains unclear. The ends were cut back, 6 bases at V and 4 bases at J, with 9 bases in the middle. This CDR3 region has 12 residues.

This chain uses TRBV2 with TRBJ2-3; D remains ambiguous. V lost 8 bases, J lost 4 bases, and 13 bases lay in between. The germline V gene has CDR1 SNHLY and CDR2 FYNNEI. CDR3 size: 13 residues. CDR3 loop: CASGKSTPDTQYF. CDR3 DNA: TGTGCCAGCGGCAAGTCGACTCCAGATACGCAGTATTTT.

A single count supports this clone. The chain recombines TRBV6-2 or TRBV6-3 with TRBJ2-2; 7 nucleotides line up with TRBD1. Losses at the gene ends were 5 bases for V and 8 bases for J; bases not matched to a gene: 2. Germline loops: CDR1 MNHEY, CDR2 SVGEGT. This CDR3 spans 12 amino acids. CDR3 in DNA: TGTGCCAGCAGTCCGGACAGGGGGGAGCTGTTTTTT. Translated, it gives CASSPDRGELFF.

The chain is built from TRBV28 and TRBJ1-5; 7 bases map to TRBD1. The ends lost 6 bases at V and 7 bases at J; junction bases unmatched: 12. CDR1 MDHEN and CDR2 SYDVKM come from the germline V gene. The CDR3 spans 15 residues. The DNA for the CDR3 is TGTGCCAGCAGCATAACAGGGGCTGGGAGGCAGCCCCAGCATTTT. This encodes CASSITGAGRQPQHF.

V and J are TRBV9 and TRBJ2-7; tentative D call: TRBD2 (6 bases). V was shortened by 0 bases and J by 3 bases, with 13 bases between the two germline ends. The germline CDR1 and CDR2 sequences are SGDLS and YYNGEE. This CDR3 region has 15 residues. CDR3: CASSVGGGVGYEQYF. The DNA of the CDR3 is TGTGCCAGCAGCGTAGGCGGCGGGGTCGGCTACGAGCAGTACTTC.

CDR3 bases: TGTGCCAGCAGCTTGGGGGCCGATAAAGGCCATTATGGCTACACCTTC. This translates into CASSLGADKGHYGYTF. V gene TRBV7-3 combines with J gene TRBJ1-2; perhaps TRBD1 as D (6 bases). The CDR3 spans 16 residues. V dropped 3 bases and J dropped 5 bases, with 19 bases sitting between them. Germline-derived CDR1 and CDR2 are SGHTA and FQGTGA.

The chain combines TRBV3-1 (or the pseudogene TRBV3-2) with TRBJ2-7; TRBD1 matches 9 bases. Looked up from germline, CDR1 is LGHDT and CDR2 is YNNKEL (reference sequence). The CDR3 loop spans 18 amino acids. Trimming removed 5 bases from V and 6 bases from J; junction bases left unmatched: 20. This CDR3 reads CASSSNPLRDRGYCEQYF. The CDR3 nucleotides are TGTGCCAGCAGCTCGAACCCTCTTCGCGACAGGGGGTACTGCGAGCAGTACTTC.

The chain is built from TRBV3-1 (or the pseudogene TRBV3-2) and TRBJ1-1; D not resolved. V was cut by 1 base and J by 11 bases, with 14 bases left in between. Germline CDR1 LGHDT, CDR2 YNNKEL (reference sequence). There are 13 residues in the CDR3. CDR3 amino acids: CASSQGEGKGAFF. DNA for the CDR3: TGTGCCAGCAGCCAAGGGGAGGGAAAGGGTGCTTTCTTT.

The rearrangement joins TRBV27 to TRBJ1-3, with D possibly TRBD1 on 5 matching bases. The CDR3 sequence is 16 residues long. CDR1 and CDR2 from the germline V gene are MNHEY and SMNVEV (reference sequence). Trimming removed 11 bases at V and 0 bases at J, with 20 bases between. This CDR3 reads CALLSSGSSSGNTIYF. The CDR3 region has the DNA TGTGCCCTTCTCTCATCAGGGTCCAGCTCTGGAAACACCATATATTTT.

The chain recombines TRBV6-2 or TRBV6-3 with TRBJ1-3; D not resolved. V was cut by 4 bases and J by 4 bases, with 17 bases left in between. The CDR3 covers 16 residues. Germline-derived CDR1 and CDR2 are MNHEY and SVGEGT. Here the CDR3 DNA reads TGTGCCAGCAGTTCCGCCGGGTCGTCGAGGGGAAACACCATATATTTT. This gives the protein CASSSAGSSRGNTIYF.

The table lists this clone with a count of one. This chain uses TRBV24-1 with TRBJ1-3, with a weak D call TRBD1 (6 bases). Germline loops: CDR1 KGHDR, CDR2 SFDVKD. V lost 2 bases and J 4 bases, leaving 14 bases between the germline ends. The CDR3 length is 16 residues. CDR3 in DNA: TGTGCCACCAGTGATTCTGGACAGCCGGGAGGAAACACCATATATTTT. It specifies CATSDSGQPGGNTIYF.

The chain recombines TRBV24-1 with TRBJ2-5, with a possible D match to TRBD1 (6 bases). The V and J ends lost 6 bases and 5 bases respectively, with 12 bases between them. There are 13 residues in the CDR3. In germline, CDR1 is KGHDR, CDR2 SFDVKD. Written as DNA, the CDR3 is TGTGCCACCAGTCCAGGGGCACCGGAGACCCAGTACTTC. Amino acid sequence: CATSPGAPETQYF.

A remark on this clone: The junction differs from germline at one of its ends, possibly a read error. This chain connects TRBV4-2 to TRBJ2-2; TRBD1 matches 9 bases. This CDR3 comprises 17 residues. Germline CDR1 LGHNA, CDR2 YNFKEQ. The CDR3 region has the DNA TGTGCCAGCAGCGAAGAGGGACAGGGCGATAGGACCGGGGAGCTGTTTTTT. Translated: CASSEEGQGDRTGELFF.

The chain links TRBV4-1 to TRBJ2-2; D possibly corresponds to TRBD1 (7 bases). This CDR3 is built from 15 residues. CDR1 is MGHRA and CDR2 is YSYEKL in the germline V gene. With 7 bases removed from V and 3 bases from J, the gap between germline ends came to 15 bases. CDR3 loop: CASNRGLLYTGELFF. DNA for the CDR3: TGCGCCAGCAACAGGGGACTCTTATACACCGGGGAGCTGTTTTTT.

The gene calls are TRBV19 and TRBJ2-2, with TRBD2 matching over 9 bases. The length of the CDR3 is 15 residues. V was clipped by 4 bases and J by 4 bases; unmatched bases: 4. From germline, CDR1 is LNHDA and CDR2 SQIVND (reference sequence). For the CDR3, the DNA is TGTGCCAGTAGTAGCCTAGCGGGATTCACCGGGGAGCTGTTTTTT. Its protein is CASSSLAGFTGELFF. The complete variable domain, with remaining parts taken from reference TRBV19 and TRBJ2-2, reads DGGITQSPKYLFRKEGQNVTLSCEQNLNHDAMYWYRQDPGQGLRLIYYSQIVNDFQKGDIAEGYSVSREKKESFPLTVTSAQKNPTAFYLCASSSLAGFTGELFFGEGSRLTVL.

This chain joins TRBV28 and TRBJ1-1, with unresolved D. The V end was cut by 8 bases, the J end by 3 bases, with 16 bases between. The length of the CDR3 is 14 residues. CDR1 and CDR2 from the germline V gene are MDHEN and SYDVKM. The CDR3 nucleotides are TGTGCCAGCTCCCCCTCGGGTTGGGACACTGAAGCTTTCTTT. Residues: CASSPSGWDTEAFF.

The chain has TRBV28 and TRBJ1-1; 7 bases are shared with TRBD1. Germline CDR1 reads MDHEN; CDR2 reads SYDVKM. The CDR3 totals 15 residues. J gave up 1 base and V 6 bases, and 8 bases lay outside the gene matches. The CDR3 DNA follows: TGTGCCAGCAGCCTCCCAGGGGGTACGAACACTGAAGCTTTCTTT. This translates into CASSLPGGTNTEAFF.

The chain links TRBV6-5 to TRBJ2-3; the D gene is possibly TRBD1 (5 bases). With 6 bases removed from V and 0 bases from J, the gap between germline ends came to 13 bases. The length of the CDR3 is 15 residues. The germline CDR1 and CDR2 sequences are MNHEY and SVGAGI. CDR3 coding DNA: TGTGCCAGCAGACCCGACAGTGTTAGCACAGATACGCAGTATTTT. Protein product: CASRPDSVSTDTQYF.

The chain is built from TRBV9 and TRBJ2-1; 8 bases are a match to TRBD2. The CDR3 is 16 residues long. From germline, CDR1 is SGDLS and CDR2 YYNGEE. V trimming: 0 bases; J trimming: 8 bases; junction bases outside the gene matches: 10. This CDR3 reads CASSVVGRGGNDEQFF. CDR3 sequence (DNA): TGTGCCAGCAGCGTAGTAGGTCGCGGGGGGAACGATGAGCAGTTCTTC.

This chain uses TRBV14 with TRBJ1-2; 8 nucleotides agree with TRBD1. Germline lookup yields CDR1 SGHDN and CDR2 FVKESK. The CDR3 is 16 residues long. V gave up 0 bases and J gave up 4 bases; unmatched junction bases: 7. CDR3 amino acids: CASSQDSAGGGYGYTF. The CDR3 nucleotides are TGTGCCAGCAGCCAAGATTCGGCAGGGGGCGGCTATGGCTACACCTTC.

The chain uses TRBV29-1 and TRBJ1-1; TRBD1 might be the D (5 bases). V lost 4 bases, J lost 8 bases, and 11 bases lay in between. This CDR3 spans 11 amino acids. Germline V gene lookup returns CDR1 SQVTM and CDR2 ANQGSEA. The CDR3 loop reads CSVGGGTEAFF. The CDR3 bases are TGCAGCGTTGGGGGGGGGACCGAAGCTTTCTTT.

The V call is TRBV2, the J call TRBJ1-1, with 10 bases that match TRBD1. J lost 5 bases, V lost 6 bases, and 3 bases had no gene match. The CDR3 length is 13 residues. Germline V CDR1 and CDR2: SNHLY, FYNNEI. The CDR3 bases are TGTGCCAGCAGCGACAGGGGGCTGACTGAAGCTTTCTTT. Amino acid sequence: CASSDRGLTEAFF. Drawing the rest from reference TRBV2 and TRBJ1-1, the complete variable domain is EPEVTQTPSHQVTQMGQEVILRCVPISNHLYFYWYRQILGQKVEFLVSFYNNEISEKSEIFDDQFSVERPDGSNFTLKIRSTKLEDSAMYFCASSDRGLTEAFFGQGTRLTVV.

J is TRBJ1-2 and V is TRBV28; TRBD1 might be the D (6 bases). Trimming cost V 6 bases and J 5 bases, with 16 bases left between them. The germline CDR1 and CDR2 sequences are MDHEN and SYDVKM. The CDR3 is 14 residues long. For the CDR3, the DNA is TGTGCCAGCAGCAGGGACACGGTGGGGTATGGCTACACCTTC. This codes for CASSRDTVGYGYTF.

The rearrangement joins TRBV5-6 to TRBJ2-2, with 12 positions matching TRBD1. Trimming at V came to 4 bases and at J to 7 bases, leaving 5 bases not matched to a gene. Germline V gene sequence: CDR1 SGHDT, CDR2 YYEEEE. The CDR3 runs to 15 residues. The CDR3 sequence is CASSPGQGAFGELFF. The CDR3 DNA is TGTGCCAGCAGCCCGGGACAGGGGGCTTTCGGGGAGCTGTTTTTT.

This chain joins TRBV5-1 and TRBJ2-3; TRBD2 aligns across 10 bases. The CDR3 covers 16 residues. Germline trimming cut 4 bases from V and 1 base from J; bases unmatched to any gene: 6. The germline CDR1 and CDR2 sequences are SGHRS and YFSETQ. This chain's CDR3 is CASSRGTSAGTDTQYF. The CDR3 DNA follows: TGCGCCAGCAGCCGGGGGACTAGCGCAGGCACAGATACGCAGTATTTT.